A single T cell receptor beta chain is shown here with its context. The data stem from a study of CD4 and CD8 cells across lung adenocarcinoma regions. CDR1 MNHEY and CDR2 SVGEGT come from the germline V gene. There are 16 residues in the CDR3. One entry per CDR3 protein results from TCRdb running MiXCR on the PCR reads. The profile shows about 19,000 distinct CDR3 sequences, about 50% of them singletons. Donors had localized lung adenocarcinoma, a non-small cell lung cancer. The source material was CD8+ T cells from the margin of a lung tumor. The rearrangement joins TRBV6-2 or TRBV6-3 to TRBJ2-1; 11 bases line up with TRBD2. Judging by the DNA end, TRBJ2-7 fits better; the J call may be wrong. The receptor was isolated from a male donor with lung adenocarcinoma. The CD4 and CD8 labels of this study may be unreliable. CDR3 nucleotides: TGTGCCAGCAGTTACTCGAGTGGGACTAGCGGATACGAGCAGTACTTC. The encoded protein is CASSYSSGTSGYEQYF.